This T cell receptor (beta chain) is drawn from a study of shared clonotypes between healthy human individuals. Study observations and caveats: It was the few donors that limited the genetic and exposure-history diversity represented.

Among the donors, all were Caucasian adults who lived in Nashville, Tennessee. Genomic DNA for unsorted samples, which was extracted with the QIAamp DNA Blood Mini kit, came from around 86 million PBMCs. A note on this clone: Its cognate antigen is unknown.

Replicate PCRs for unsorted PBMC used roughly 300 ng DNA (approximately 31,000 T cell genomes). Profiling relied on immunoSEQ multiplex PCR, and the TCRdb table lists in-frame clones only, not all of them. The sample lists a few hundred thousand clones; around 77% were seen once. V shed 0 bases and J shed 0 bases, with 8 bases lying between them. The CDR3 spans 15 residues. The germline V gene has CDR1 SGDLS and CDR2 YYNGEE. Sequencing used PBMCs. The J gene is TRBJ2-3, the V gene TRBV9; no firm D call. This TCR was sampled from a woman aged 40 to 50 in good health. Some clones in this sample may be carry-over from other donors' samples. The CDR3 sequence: CASSVVSASTDTQYF. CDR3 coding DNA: TGTGCCAGCAGCGTAGTATCGGCTAGCACAGATACGCAGTATTTT.